This T cell receptor beta chain was observed in a study of blood T cell repertoires in COVID-19. In the study overall: Specimens from acute and convalescent COVID-19 originated in the United States, Italy and Spain. In each case, the material was cDNA or gDNA derived from T cells, B-cell-depleted T cells, or PBMCs.

Profiling relied on immunoSEQ multiplex PCR, and the TCRdb table lists in-frame clones only, not all of them. The table lists around 180,000 clones, around 85% of them singletons. This clonotype was sampled from an older man with active or convalescent COVID-19. The sample taken for sequencing was peripheral blood.

The CDR3, as DNA: TGTGCCAGCAGCCCGAGAAACTATGGCTACACCTTC. Its protein is CASSPRNYGYTF. The chain couples TRBV6-2 or TRBV6-3 to TRBJ1-2, with unresolved D. Germline assignment: CDR1 MNHEY and CDR2 SVGEGT. The V end lost 6 bases, the J end lost 2 bases, and 7 bases lay between the germline ends. This CDR3 is 12 amino acids long.